This T cell receptor (beta chain) is drawn from a study of T cells in Graves' hyperthyroidism and ophthalmopathy. Germline V gives CDR1 MNHNS, CDR2 SASEGT. The germline V and J ends were trimmed by 6 bases and 7 bases, with 15 bases remaining between them. The CDR3 is made up of 13 amino acids. Amplification of TCR beta CDR3 regions used RNA as the template. First-round RT-PCR with HTBI primers amplified the TCR CDR3 region. TCRdb re-derived calls from the multiplex PCR reads in MiXCR, one entry per CDR3 protein. Among about 520,000 distinct CDR3 sequences listed, about 20% were seen once. This clonotype was sampled from a man younger than 35 with Graves' hyperthyroidism. Specimen: blood. V and J are TRBV6-1 and TRBJ1-1, with no clear D. The CDR3 DNA is TGTGCCAGCAGCCCCAGAATGGAAGGTGAAGCTTTCTTT. Protein: CASSPRMEGEAFF.